This T cell receptor beta chain was obtained from a study of blood T cell repertoires in COVID-19. Study information: PBMCs, B-cell-depleted T cells, or T cells provided the cDNA or gDNA that made up the material.

Sequencing used immunoSEQ multiplex PCR; TCRdb keeps in-frame clones, though not all of them. The sample includes around 100,000 clones, around 86% of them seen just once. The CDR3 sequence is 15 residues long. The germline CDR1 and CDR2 sequences are MNHEY and SVGAGI. The junction had 5 bases not matched to a gene; V was cut back by 6 bases and J by 1 base. Sequencing was done on a sample of peripheral blood. The clonotype comes from a woman aged 80 or over with acute or convalescent COVID-19. The chain links TRBV6-5 to TRBJ2-1, with 8 bases aligning to TRBD2. The CDR3 is CASSRSGSSYNEQFF. The CDR3 nucleotides read TGTGCCAGCAGCAGAAGCGGGAGTTCCTACAATGAGCAGTTCTTC.